This is a list of T cell receptor beta chains from one sample in a study of blood T cell repertoires in COVID-19. Repertoires were generated with immunoSEQ multiplex PCR, while TCRdb's copy carries only in-frame clones and drops some. Of some 96,000 clones listed, about 82% were seen once; the top ten hold 13%. The sample was peripheral blood. These receptors were taken from a man aged 50 to 59 with active or convalescent COVID-19. Each CDR3 is given without its conserved first and last residue.

v_call	j_call	cdr3_aa
TRBV10-3	TRBJ2-2	AISDRGSGELF
TRBV5-1	TRBJ2-7	ASSFALADYYEQY
TRBV6-5	TRBJ1-2	CSGLDYGYT
TRBV5-4	TRBJ2-7	ASSFPPSGNQYEQY
TRBV7-2	TRBJ2-3	ASSTGTSGIADTQY
TRBV24-1	TRBJ1-5	ATSDPDIYQPQH
TRBV7-9	TRBJ2-1	ASSLGTSGRF
TRBV25-1	TRBJ2-1	ASTVGRGAYNEQF
TRBV21-1	TRBJ2-4	ASSSGAELGAKNIQY
TRBV9	TRBJ1-1	ASSVGGGGSGTEAF
TRBV27	TRBJ2-5	ASSLGSQGPGETQY
TRBV19	TRBJ1-5	ASSHRGIDQPQH
TRBV25-1	TRBJ2-1	ASSIRGTSGTYNEQF
TRBV25-1	TRBJ2-3	ASSEWGLASTDTQY
TRBV6-5	TRBJ2-5	ASRSQGLETQY
TRBV28	TRBJ2-1	ASNLAGAKNEQF
TRBV18	TRBJ2-2	ASSPRGRETIGELF
TRBV5-6	TRBJ1-2	ASSLEQAFLGGYT
TRBV5-1	TRBJ2-1	ASSLVGLANEQF
TRBV19	TRBJ1-4	ASEGGATNEKLF
TRBV7-7	TRBJ2-5	ASSLGASGSLETQY
TRBV5-4	TRBJ1-2	ASMTYGNYGYT
TRBV4-1	TRBJ2-5	ASSQRLGQNQETQY
TRBV15	TRBJ1-5	ATSRIGQSNQPQH
TRBV24-1	TRBJ1-4	ATSDSRTGWDEKLF
TRBV28	TRBJ2-1	ASSSADSFWEQF
TRBV28	TRBJ2-7	ASTEGGSSSYEQY
TRBV28	TRBJ2-5	ASSFLEYQETQY
TRBV19	TRBJ2-3	ASSPGGADTQY
TRBV9	TRBJ2-7	ASSVGQVSYEQY
TRBV24-1	TRBJ1-2	ATIGREGSNYGYT
TRBV9	TRBJ2-1	ASSASGQATGDEQF